This T cell receptor beta chain was documented in a study of T-cell memory formation after mild COVID-19. Study background: In these data, TCR clusters were largely donor specific.

This clonotype appeared a few times. Antigen unknown. TCR alpha and TCR beta cDNA libraries carrying sample barcodes and UMIs came from 5'RACE with constant-segment primers. TCRdb ran MiXCR on the 5' RACE reads and lists one entry per CDR3 protein. Here the sample spans about 200,000 distinct CDR3 sequences, around 8.8% being singletons. Study results and caveats: Confirmation of SARS-CoV-2 specificity was lacking for second-wave clones peaking day 37. Some clones that responded were present in memory (sampled pre-infection), which suggests cross-reactive memory joined.

V lost 6 bases and J 6 bases, leaving 17 bases between the germline ends. The CDR3 extends over 14 amino acids. Germline loops: CDR1 MNHNS, CDR2 SASEGT. The rearrangement joins TRBV6-1 to TRBJ1-1, with D unclear. Specimen: PBMCs or a T cell subset sorted from them (not recorded which). The sequence was obtained from a man aged 18 to 29 who had mild COVID-19 (a few samples of this study predate the infection). Cell type and time point are not known. CDR3 protein: CASRGRLGQSEAFF. In nucleotides, the CDR3 is TGTGCCAGCAGGGGTCGCCTCGGGCAGTCTGAAGCTTTCTTT.